Listed below are T cell receptor beta chains from one sample, sequenced in a study of T cells after yellow fever vaccination. A single record per CDR3 protein comes from TCRdb applying MiXCR to the 5' RACE reads. Of about 240,000 distinct CDR3 sequences in the sample, about 7% were seen once. The sequencing used CD4+ T cells sorted from PBMCs, collected 15 days after the yellow fever booster vaccination. The receptors shown here come from a man aged 30 to 39 who received the YFV17D yellow fever vaccine. The CDR3 runs from the conserved cysteine through the conserved F or W. D genes are given only for firm matches. The listing skips clone size in some rows; elsewhere it reads once, few, many or a size class.

J,V,D,size,DNA,CDR3
TRBJ2-4,TRBV7-9,-,few,TGTGCCAGCAGCTCCACGGAGAAAAACATTCAGTACTTC,CASSSTEKNIQYF
TRBJ2-2,TRBV4-1,TRBD1,-,TGTGCCAGGAGCCCCGGGCACAGGGGGCCAGGCGGGGAGCTGTTTTTT,CARSPGHRGPGGELFF
TRBJ2-5,TRBV5-1,TRBD2,few,TGCGCCAGCAGCTTTGGGGCGGGAGGGCCTGCGGAGACCCAGTACTTC,CASSFGAGGPAETQYF
TRBJ1-4,TRBV7-9,-,many,TGTGCCAGCAGCCGTGAACTAGCAACTAATGAAAAACTGTTTTTT,CASSRELATNEKLFF
TRBJ2-7,TRBV11-2,TRBD2,-,TGTGCCAGCAGTCATTCCGGGACTAGCGGAGCCTGGAGGGGCTACGAGCAGTACTTC,CASSHSGTSGAWRGYEQYF
TRBJ2-1,TRBV5-6,-,few,TGTGCCAGCAGCCCGGCCGGCCTAGGGGTCGAGCAGTTCTTC,CASSPAGLGVEQFF
TRBJ2-3,TRBV5-1,TRBD2,-,TGCGCCAGCAGCTTCGATACCGCGGGAGTAGATACGCAGTATTTT,CASSFDTAGVDTQYF
TRBJ2-1,TRBV7-2,-,-,TGTGCCAGCAGCTTAGAGGAGGGTGGTAAATTCTTC,CASSLEEGGKFF
TRBJ1-2,TRBV7-2,-,-,TGTGCCAGCCAGACCCTCCCTAACTATGGCTACACCTTC,CASQTLPNYGYTF
TRBJ2-3,TRBV7-2,-,many,TGTGCCAGCAGCTTCTACACAGATACGCAGTATTTT,CASSFYTDTQYF
TRBJ2-3,TRBV7-9,-,many,TGTGCCAGCAGCTCGCGCGGGAGCACAGATACGCAGTATTTT,CASSSRGSTDTQYF
TRBJ2-7,TRBV10-3,-,few,TGTGCCATCAGACAAATGGATCTTCAGTACTTC,CAIRQMDLQYF
TRBJ2-2,TRBV6-2/TRBV6-3,-,many,TGTGCCAGCAGTTACTCGATTGGCCGAGGGGAGCTGTTTTTT,CASSYSIGRGELFF
TRBJ1-4,TRBV29-1,-,many,TGCAGCGTTGCCGTAGGCGAAAAACTGTTTTTT,CSVAVGEKLFF
TRBJ2-3,TRBV20-1,TRBD1,many,TGCAGTGCCAGCCCCAGGGGGATGAACACAGATACGCAGTATTTT,CSASPRGMNTDTQYF
TRBJ2-7,TRBV27,TRBD2,few,TGTGCCAGCAGTCGGATTGGGAGGGCCGCTTACGAGCAGTACTTC,CASSRIGRAAYEQYF
TRBJ2-5,TRBV20-1,TRBD2,-,TGCAGTGCCAGACTAGCGGGAGCCCGGCTGGTCGAGACCCAGTACTTC,CSARLAGARLVETQYF
TRBJ1-5,TRBV6-1,-,-,TGTGCCAGCCTACTCGGGGAATATAGCAATCAGCCCCAGCATTTT,CASLLGEYSNQPQHF
TRBJ2-3,TRBV4-2,TRBD1,few,TGTGCCAGCAGCCAGGACCAGGGGACAGTCAACACAGATACGCAGTATTTT,CASSQDQGTVNTDTQYF
TRBJ2-7,TRBV7-2,-,few,TGTGCCAGCACCTTTTCAACTGGGACACCCAAGGAGGGGGAGCAGTACTTC,CASTFSTGTPKEGEQYF
TRBJ2-1,TRBV5-5,TRBD1,-,TGTGCCAGCAGCCCAGGACAGGGGTTGAATGAGCAGTTCTTC,CASSPGQGLNEQFF
TRBJ2-1,TRBV7-2,TRBD2,few,TGTGCCAGCAGCCCCACTAGCGTTGAGCAGTTCTTC,CASSPTSVEQFF
TRBJ2-2,TRBV12-3/TRBV12-4,TRBD1,few,TGTGCCAGCAGTTTTAGGCAGGGGGCGGCCGGGGAGCTGTTTTTT,CASSFRQGAAGELFF
TRBJ2-1,TRBV20-1,-,-,TGCAGTGCTAGCGACGAGGAGGGGTTCTTC,CSASDEEGFF
TRBJ2-3,TRBV12-3/TRBV12-4,-,few,TGTGCCAGCAGTCACGGGTGGGAGCCACCCACAGATACGCAGTATTTT,CASSHGWEPPTDTQYF
TRBJ2-1,TRBV20-1,TRBD1,-,TGCAGTGCTAGCCAAGACAGGGTTAGGGATGAGCAGTCCTTC,CSASQDRVRDEQSF
TRBJ2-5,TRBV14,-,many,TGTGCCAGCAGCCAAGATAGACCAGAACTACAAGAGACCCAGTACTTC,CASSQDRPELQETQYF
TRBJ2-1,TRBV18,-,few,TGTGCCAGCTCATACACAGGTACTGAGCAGTTCTTC,CASSYTGTEQFF
TRBJ1-1,TRBV11-2,TRBD1,few,TGTGCCAGCAGCTCCCACAGGGGGCTATACACTGAAGCTTTCTTT,CASSSHRGLYTEAFF
TRBJ2-2,TRBV7-2,-,-,TGTGCCAGCAGCACGAGACAGCGCGGGGAGCTGTTTTTT,CASSTRQRGELFF